The 4 T cell receptor beta chains listed next were all sequenced from one sample in a study of shared clonotypes between healthy human individuals. Repertoires were generated with immunoSEQ multiplex PCR, while TCRdb's copy carries only in-frame clones and drops some. This sample has about 960,000 clones; about three quarters occur once, and the top ten carry about 1.5%. The material sequenced was memory CD4+ T cells sorted from blood. As to subset: CD45RA-negative fraction. The receptor source for this set is a man aged 18 to 30 in good health.

This chain links TRBV7-2 with TRBJ2-7; 7 bases line up with TRBD2. The junction had 5 bases not matched to a gene; V was cut back by 4 bases and J by 2 bases. Germline CDR1 SGHTA, CDR2 FQGNSA. The CDR3 has 14 amino acids. In DNA form, the CDR3 reads TGTGCCAGCAGCTCACTAGCGTTTCCCTACGAGCAGTACTTC. This encodes CASSSLAFPYEQYF.

The chain combines TRBV7-2 with TRBJ2-7; 9 nucleotides line up with TRBD1. Germline lookup yields CDR1 SGHTA and CDR2 FQGNSA. V lost 7 bases and J lost 4; bases outside the gene matches: 8. The CDR3 has 14 amino acids. The CDR3 protein is CASTVGTGPYEQYF. The CDR3 DNA reads as TGTGCCAGCACCGTCGGGACAGGGCCTTACGAGCAGTACTTC.

The gene calls are TRBV19 and TRBJ2-4, with D perhaps given as TRBD1 or TRBD2 (6 bases each). From germline, CDR1 is LNHDA and CDR2 SQIVND (reference sequence). The CDR3 has 14 residues. Trimming took 5 bases from V and 6 from J, leaving 14 bases between them. CDR3 bases: TGTGCCAGTAGTCCTTCACAGGGACTAAACATTCAGTACTTC. This encodes CASSPSQGLNIQYF.

The chain combines TRBV6-6 with TRBJ1-2; D remains ambiguous. The CDR3 totals 15 residues. In germline, CDR1 is MNHNY, CDR2 SVGAGI (reference sequence). Trimming shortened V by 7 bases and J by 8 bases, and 23 bases separated the two germline ends. As DNA, the CDR3 is TGTGCCAGCACCGACTCAGCGGGAGGTCCAGGAGGCTACACCTTC. Its translation: CASTDSAGGPGGYTF.